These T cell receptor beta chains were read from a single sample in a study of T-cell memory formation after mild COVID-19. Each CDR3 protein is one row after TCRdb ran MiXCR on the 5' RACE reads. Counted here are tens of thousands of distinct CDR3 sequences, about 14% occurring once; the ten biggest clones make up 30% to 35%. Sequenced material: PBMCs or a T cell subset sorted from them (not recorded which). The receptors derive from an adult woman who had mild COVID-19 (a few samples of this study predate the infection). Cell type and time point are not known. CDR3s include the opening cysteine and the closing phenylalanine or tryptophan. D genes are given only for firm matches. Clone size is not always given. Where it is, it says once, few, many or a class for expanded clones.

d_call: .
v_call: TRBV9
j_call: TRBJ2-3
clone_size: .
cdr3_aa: CASSGSSGTPSPDTQYF
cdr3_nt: TGTGCCAGCAGCGGAAGTTCGGGGACACCGAGCCCAGATACGCAGTATTTT

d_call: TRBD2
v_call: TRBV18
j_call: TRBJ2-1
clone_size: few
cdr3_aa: CASSPAGEGFYNEQFF
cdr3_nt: TGTGCCAGCTCACCGGCGGGGGAGGGTTTCTACAATGAGCAGTTCTTC

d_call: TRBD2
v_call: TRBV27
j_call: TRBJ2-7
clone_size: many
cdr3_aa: CASSFLAGGVGGHEQYF
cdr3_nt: TGTGCCAGCAGTTTCCTAGCGGGAGGAGTCGGGGGCCACGAGCAGTACTTC

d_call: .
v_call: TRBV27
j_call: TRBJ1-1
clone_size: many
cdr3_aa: CASSPAVNTEAFF
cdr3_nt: TGTGCCAGCAGTCCGGCAGTGAACACTGAAGCTTTCTTT

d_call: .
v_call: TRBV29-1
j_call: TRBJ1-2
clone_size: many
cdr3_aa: CSVFRQGGGYTF
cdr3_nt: TGCAGCGTCTTTCGGCAGGGTGGTGGCTACACCTTC

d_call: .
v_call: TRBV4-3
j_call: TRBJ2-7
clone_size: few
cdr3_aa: CASSQGLAIYEQYF
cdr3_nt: TGCGCCAGCAGCCAAGGCCTAGCGATCTACGAGCAGTACTTC

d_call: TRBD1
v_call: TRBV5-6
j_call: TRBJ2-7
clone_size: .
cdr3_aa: CASSAGTGTYEQYF
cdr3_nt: TGTGCCAGCAGCGCCGGGACAGGAACCTACGAGCAGTACTTC

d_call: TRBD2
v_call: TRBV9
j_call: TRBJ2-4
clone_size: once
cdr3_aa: CASSVGDSGNIQYF
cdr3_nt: TGTGCCAGCAGCGTAGGTGATAGCGGGAACATTCAGTACTTC

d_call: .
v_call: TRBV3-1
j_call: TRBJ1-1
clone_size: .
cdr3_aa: CASSQRRVYTEAFF
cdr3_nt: TGTGCCAGCAGCCAGAGGAGGGTGTACACTGAAGCTTTCTTT

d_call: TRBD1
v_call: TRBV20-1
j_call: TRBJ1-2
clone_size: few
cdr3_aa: CSARDTDRVFGYTF
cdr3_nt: TGCAGTGCTAGAGATACAGACAGGGTGTTTGGCTACACCTTC

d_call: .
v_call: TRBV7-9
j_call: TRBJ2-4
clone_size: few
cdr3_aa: CASSPRAGENIQYF
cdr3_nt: TGTGCCAGCAGCCCAAGGGCAGGGGAAAACATTCAGTACTTC

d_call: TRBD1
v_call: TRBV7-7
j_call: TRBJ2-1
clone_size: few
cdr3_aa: CASSADRVVSWSEQFF
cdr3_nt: TGTGCTAGCAGCGCGGACAGGGTCGTCTCGTGGTCTGAGCAGTTCTTC

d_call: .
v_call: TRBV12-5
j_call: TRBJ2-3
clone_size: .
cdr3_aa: CASGLVVASTDTQYF
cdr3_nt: TGTGCTAGTGGTTTGGTCGTGGCCAGCACAGATACGCAGTATTTT

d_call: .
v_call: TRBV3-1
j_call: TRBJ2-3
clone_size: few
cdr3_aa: CASSQGLGLSTDTQYF
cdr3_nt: TGTGCCAGCAGCCAGGGTTTGGGGCTAAGCACAGATACGCAGTATTTT

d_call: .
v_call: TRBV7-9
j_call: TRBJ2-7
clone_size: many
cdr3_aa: CASSPGSKKTYEQYF
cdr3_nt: TGTGCCAGCAGCCCGGGGTCTAAGAAGACGTACGAGCAGTACTTC

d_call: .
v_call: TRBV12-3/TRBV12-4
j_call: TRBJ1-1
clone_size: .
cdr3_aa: CASSDGTTEAFF
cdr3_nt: TGTGCCAGCAGTGACGGGACGACTGAAGCTTTCTTT

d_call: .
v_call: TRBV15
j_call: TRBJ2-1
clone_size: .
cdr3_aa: CATSRAGAGEQFF
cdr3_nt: TGTGCCACCAGCAGAGCGGGGGCGGGTGAGCAGTTCTTC

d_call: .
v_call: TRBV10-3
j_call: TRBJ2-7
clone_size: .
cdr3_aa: CAISGEDYEQYF
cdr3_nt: TGTGCCATCAGTGGGGAGGACTACGAGCAGTACTTC

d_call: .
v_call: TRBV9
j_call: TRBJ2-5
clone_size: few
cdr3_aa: CASSTPEEAAGTQYF
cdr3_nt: TGTGCCAGCAGCACTCCTGAGGAGGCAGCAGGGACCCAGTACTTC

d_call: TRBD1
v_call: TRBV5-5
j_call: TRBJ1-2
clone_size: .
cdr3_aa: CASSADRVYGYTF
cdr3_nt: TGTGCCAGCAGCGCGGACAGGGTCTATGGCTACACCTTC

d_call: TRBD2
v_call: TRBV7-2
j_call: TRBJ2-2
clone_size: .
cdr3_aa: CASSFTSGVTGELFF
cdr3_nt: TGTGCCAGCAGCTTCACTAGCGGGGTCACCGGGGAGCTGTTTTTT

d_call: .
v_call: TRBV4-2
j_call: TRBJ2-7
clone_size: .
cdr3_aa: CASSQAFGLVTYEQYF
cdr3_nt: TGTGCCAGCAGCCAGGCATTTGGACTTGTCACCTACGAGCAGTACTTC

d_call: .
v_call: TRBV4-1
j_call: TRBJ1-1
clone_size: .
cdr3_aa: CASSVLASTGLNTEAFF
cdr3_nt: TGCGCCAGCAGCGTCCTCGCCTCGACGGGACTGAACACTGAAGCTTTCTTT

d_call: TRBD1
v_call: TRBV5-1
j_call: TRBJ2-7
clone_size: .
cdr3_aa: CASSLGQGSPYEQYF
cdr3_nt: TGCGCCAGCAGCCTTGGACAGGGGAGCCCCTACGAGCAGTACTTC

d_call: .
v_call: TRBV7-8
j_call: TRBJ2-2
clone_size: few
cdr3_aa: CASSLDGWTRPPQDGELFF
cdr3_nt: TGTGCCAGCAGCTTGGACGGTTGGACGAGGCCCCCGCAGGACGGGGAGCTGTTTTTT

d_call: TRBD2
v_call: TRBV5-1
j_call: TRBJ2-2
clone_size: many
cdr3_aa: CASSVYSGGDARELFF
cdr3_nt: TGCGCCAGCAGCGTCTACTCGGGGGGGGACGCGCGGGAGCTGTTTTTT

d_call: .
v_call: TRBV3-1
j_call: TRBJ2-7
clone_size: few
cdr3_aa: CASSQDWKLTYEQYF
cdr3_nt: TGTGCCAGCAGCCAAGATTGGAAGTTGACCTACGAGCAGTACTTC

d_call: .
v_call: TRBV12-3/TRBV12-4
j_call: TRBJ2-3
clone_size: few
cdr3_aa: CASSFSMETDTQYF
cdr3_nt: TGTGCCAGCAGTTTCAGTATGGAAACAGATACGCAGTATTTT

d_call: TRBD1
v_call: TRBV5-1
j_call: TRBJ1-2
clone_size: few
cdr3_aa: CASSLATGNGYTF
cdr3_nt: TGCGCCAGCAGCTTGGCGACAGGGAATGGCTACACCTTC

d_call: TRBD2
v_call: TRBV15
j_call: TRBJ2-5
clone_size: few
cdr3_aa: CATSSRGAGELETQYF
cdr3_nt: TGTGCCACCAGCAGTAGAGGAGCGGGAGAGTTAGAGACCCAGTACTTC

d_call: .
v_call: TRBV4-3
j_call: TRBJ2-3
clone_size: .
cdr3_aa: CASSQGSGDTQYF
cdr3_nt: TGCGCCAGCAGCCAAGGATCGGGAGATACGCAGTATTTT

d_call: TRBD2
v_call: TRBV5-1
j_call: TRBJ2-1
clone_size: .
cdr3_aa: CASRPGLAVTPNEQFF
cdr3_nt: TGCGCCAGCAGACCTGGACTAGCGGTGACCCCCAATGAGCAGTTCTTC

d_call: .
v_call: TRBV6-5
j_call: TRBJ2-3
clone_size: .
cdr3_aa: CASSYSISAGPSTDTQYF
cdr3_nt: TGTGCCAGCAGTTACTCGATTAGTGCGGGTCCTAGCACAGATACGCAGTATTTT

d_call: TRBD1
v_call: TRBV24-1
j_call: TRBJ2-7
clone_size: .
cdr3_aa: CATSDFGTGGPYEQYF
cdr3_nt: TGTGCCACCAGTGATTTTGGGACAGGGGGGCCCTACGAGCAGTACTTC

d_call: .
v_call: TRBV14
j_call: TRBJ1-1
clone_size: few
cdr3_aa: CASSPRVGVTEAFF
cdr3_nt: TGTGCCAGCAGCCCTAGGGTCGGGGTCACTGAAGCTTTCTTT

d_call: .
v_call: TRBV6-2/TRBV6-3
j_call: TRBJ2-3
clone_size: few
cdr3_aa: CASSPPLRGADTQYF
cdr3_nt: TGTGCCAGCAGCCCTCCGTTAAGGGGCGCAGATACGCAGTATTTT

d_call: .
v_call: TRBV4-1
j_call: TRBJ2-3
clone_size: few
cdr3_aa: CASSGETQYF
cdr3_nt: TGCGCCAGCAGCGGGGAGACGCAGTATTTT

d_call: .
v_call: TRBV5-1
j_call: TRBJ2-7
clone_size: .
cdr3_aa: CASSPPEGEYEQYF
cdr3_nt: TGCGCCAGCAGCCCCCCGGAGGGAGAGTACGAGCAGTACTTC

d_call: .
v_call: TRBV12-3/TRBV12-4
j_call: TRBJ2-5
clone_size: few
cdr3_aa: CASKTGARGGETQYF
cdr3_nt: TGTGCCAGCAAGACGGGGGCCCGGGGAGGAGAGACCCAGTACTTC

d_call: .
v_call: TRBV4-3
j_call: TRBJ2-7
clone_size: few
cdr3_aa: CASSLTRSYEQYF
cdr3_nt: TGCGCCAGCAGCCTCACACGCTCCTACGAGCAGTACTTC

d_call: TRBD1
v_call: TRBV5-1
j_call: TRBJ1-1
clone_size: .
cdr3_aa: CASSFVGQGEAFF
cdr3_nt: TGCGCCAGCAGCTTCGTGGGACAGGGTGAAGCTTTCTTT

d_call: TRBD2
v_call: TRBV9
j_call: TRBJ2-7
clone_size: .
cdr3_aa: CASSLGLGLSEQYF
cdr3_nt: TGTGCCAGCAGCTTGGGACTAGGTTTATCCGAGCAGTACTTC